This TCR beta chain was obtained from a study of cytomegalovirus exposure and HLA in healthy donors. Germline loops: CDR1 SEHNR, CDR2 FQNEAQ (reference sequence). This CDR3 spans 17 amino acids. V lost 5 bases to trimming and J lost 7 bases; unmatched junction nucleotides: 16. Primers: 60 Vbeta forward and 13 Jbeta reverse. Sequencing used immunoSEQ multiplex PCR; TCRdb keeps in-frame clones, though not all of them. This sample has 160,000 or so clones, with 82% found just once. The sequenced material came from PBMCs. This clonotype was sampled from a man over 45 in good health and CMV-seropositive. V gene TRBV7-9 combines with J gene TRBJ2-3, with TRBD2 matching 9 bases. The CDR3 DNA reads TGTGCCAGCAGCCCGGAGGGTTCTGGCGGGGGGGGAAATACGCAGTATTTT. Translating gives CASSPEGSGGGGNTQYF.